This T cell receptor (beta chain) is drawn from a study of technical replicates of blood from several donors (dated by TCRdb to 2017 to 2019). Libraries were constructed by the immunoSEQ multiplex PCR assay. Not all clones reach the TCRdb copy of this immuneACCESS table, which keeps in-frame sequences only. Checked studies attribute under half of the gap to unresolved V genes and leave the rest unexplained. The sample table shows roughly 87,000 clones, and about 94% are seen once. 0.2% to 0.25% of the sample is taken by the ten largest. Notes on this clone: Its antigen remains undetermined. No base quality information exists; no much larger clone differs at one position.

The CDR3 measures 17 amino acids from cysteine to phenylalanine. The sequence is cut down to CDR3 DNA, 51 bases in frame from base 1. The junction shows trimming of 7 bases on V and 5 bases on J, plus 26 bases between the germline ends. CDR1 and CDR2 (MNHEY, SMNVEV) derive from the germline V gene (reference sequence). The chain is encoded by TRBV27 joined to TRBJ1-1; no D gene can be assigned with confidence. This clonotype was obtained from a human donor in good health. The sample comprised T cells isolated from PBMCs. The sequenced DNA: TGTGCCAGCACCTCGAACCTTGACTCGCCAAGTACGACTGAAGCTTTCTTT. It encodes CASTSNLDSPSTTEAFF.